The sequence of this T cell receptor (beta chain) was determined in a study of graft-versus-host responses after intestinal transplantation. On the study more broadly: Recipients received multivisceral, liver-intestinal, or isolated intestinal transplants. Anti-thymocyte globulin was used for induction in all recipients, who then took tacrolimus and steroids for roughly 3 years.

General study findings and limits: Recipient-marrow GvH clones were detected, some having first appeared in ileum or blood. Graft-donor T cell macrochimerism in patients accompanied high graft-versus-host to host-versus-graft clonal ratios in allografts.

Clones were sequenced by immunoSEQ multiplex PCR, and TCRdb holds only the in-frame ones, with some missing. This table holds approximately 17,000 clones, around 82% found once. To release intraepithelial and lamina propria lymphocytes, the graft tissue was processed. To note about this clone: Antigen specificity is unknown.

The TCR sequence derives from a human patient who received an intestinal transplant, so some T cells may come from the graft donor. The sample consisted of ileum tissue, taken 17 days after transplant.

The CDR3 here is CAWMLVGYGYTF. The CDR3 DNA sequence: TGTGCCTGGATGTTGGTGGGCTATGGCTACACCTTC. This chain links TRBV30 with TRBJ1-2; no clear D. Germline V gives CDR1 GTSNPN, CDR2 SVGIG (reference sequence). Trimming removed 4 bases from V and 4 bases from J, with 10 bases in between. The CDR3 spans 12 residues.